This entry lists 7 T cell receptor beta chains sequenced from one sample in a study of beta chain features in type 1 diabetes. The entirety of the isolated RNA underwent reverse transcription, so expressed TCRB transcripts were sequenced. The data were produced by immunoSEQ multiplex PCR, yet TCRdb's version contains in-frame clones alone and is incomplete. The top ten clones hold about 0.68% of a sample with 110,000 to 150,000 clones, 9.2% of them seen once. Input material: central memory CD4+ T cells from blood. These receptor sequences come from a man between 18 and 29 years old in good health.

The J gene is TRBJ2-1, the V gene TRBV19; D is undetermined. Germline CDR1 LNHDA, CDR2 SQIVND (reference sequence). Trimming took off 0 bases at V and 3 bases at J, with 6 bases between the two ends. CDR3 length: 14 residues. This CDR3 reads CASSIDAVYNEQFF. CDR3 bases: TGTGCCAGTAGTATAGATGCAGTCTACAATGAGCAGTTCTTC.

A word on this clone: At one boundary the junction diverges from the germline segment, which might be a read error. The V gene is TRBV4-3, the J gene TRBJ1-2, with 7 bases aligning to TRBD1. The CDR3 runs to 14 residues. Germline V gene data show CDR1 as LGHNA and CDR2 as YSLEER. The CDR3 is CASSQPGQSYAYTF. For the CDR3, the DNA is TGCGCCAGCAGCCAACCGGGACAGTCCTATGCCTACACCTTC.

The chain recombines TRBV7-2 with TRBJ1-2, with TRBD1 identical over 7 bases. Germline V gene lookup returns CDR1 SGHTA and CDR2 FQGNSA. The V and J ends lost 1 base and 5 bases, in that order; junction bases with no gene match: 4. The CDR3 is 14 residues long. The CDR3 loop reads CASSLGAGGYGYTF. The CDR3 region has the DNA TGTGCCAGCAGCTTAGGGGCAGGGGGATATGGCTACACCTTC.

The chain combines TRBV11-2 with TRBJ2-7; D gene ambiguous. The V end was cut by 6 bases, the J end by 4 bases, with 4 bases between. The CDR3 length is 10 residues. Per germline, CDR1 SGHAT and CDR2 FQNNGV. CDR3 region: CASSSYEQYF. The CDR3 DNA reads as TGTGCCAGCAGTTCGTACGAGCAGTACTTC.

The sample holds many counts of this clone. The rearrangement links TRBV28 to TRBJ2-1; TRBD1 agrees at 8 bases. The CDR3 loop spans 12 amino acids. Germline loops: CDR1 MDHEN, CDR2 SYDVKM. V lost 6 bases and J lost 12; bases outside the gene matches: 7. CDR3 nucleotides: TGTGCCAGCAGACCGACAGGGGAGTCGCAGTTCTTC. Translation gives CASRPTGESQFF.

This sequence joins TRBV18 and TRBJ2-7; 7 nucleotides agree with TRBD1. CDR1 and CDR2 from the germline V gene are KGHSH and LQKENI. The CDR3 covers 14 residues. V shed 3 bases and J 5 bases; nucleotides not matched to a gene: 7. CDR3 amino acids: CASSPPGQNNEQYF. CDR3 coding DNA: TGTGCCAGCTCACCCCCGGGACAGAATAACGAGCAGTACTTC. Supplemented by reference TRBV18 and TRBJ2-7, the full variable domain reads NAGVMQNPRHLVRRRGQEARLRCSPMKGHSHVYWYRQLPEEGLKFMVYLQKENIIDESGMPKERFSAEFPKEGPSILRIQQVVRGDSAAYFCASSPPGQNNEQYFGPGTRLTVT.

Worth noting for this clone: A single base separates this from a much larger clone, so it may be a read error. CDR3 in DNA: TGTGCCAGCAGCCCTAGCGGGGGAACCTACGAGCAGTACTTC. Residues: CASSPSGGTYEQYF. The V call is TRBV7-3, the J call TRBJ2-7, with 10 bases matching TRBD2. CDR1 SGHTA and CDR2 FQGTGA come from the germline V gene. V was clipped by 5 bases and J by 2 bases; unmatched bases: 3. CDR3 size: 14 residues.